The subject of this entry is one T cell receptor beta chain. This clone's antigen is unknown. This sample is part of a study of cytomegalovirus exposure and HLA in healthy donors (TCRdb year 2017). Some background on the complete study: An earlier analysis of roughly 500 of the donors reported 250 to 350 Gb of sequence data and approximately 110 million unique TCR beta sequences from about 179 million T cells. In addition to the first cohort of approximately 670 subjects, a separate validation cohort of approximately 110 different subjects was used. An earlier analysis of 587 of the donors used high-throughput TCR beta sequencing to judge whether each TCR beta V gene segment behaved as functional or pseudogenic. In a later analysis, previously published TCR beta repertoires from 600 to 850 donors were re-analyzed and high-resolution HLA genotyping was added so that TCR occurrence patterns could be studied. All discovery cohort repertoires had been generated on a single sequencing platform. A later genetic analysis used genome-wide SNP genotypes for about 55% of the 666 donors, treating that subset as a discovery cohort. Of the 300 to 500 genotyped donors, roughly 80% were placed in the genetic ancestry cluster associated with self-reported Caucasian donors. Both class I and class II loci were covered by HLA typing, at four-digit resolution. The study aimed to test whether signatures of past pathogen exposure could be identified by cataloging public T cell receptors. Among a few hundred genotyped donors of the cohort, an average of approximately 250,000 unique TCR beta nucleotide sequences were sequenced per donor, roughly 20% of them non-productive. In the later analysis, no new phenotypic data were used to find candidate immune exposures; instead, reliance was placed on TCR beta sequences and their occurrence across donors. High-throughput TCR immunosequencing, statistical association of individual TCRs with disease status, and machine learning were combined to predict cytomegalovirus infection status. The number of donors typed differed by locus, with about 629-630 for A, B, C, DRB1 and DQB1, around 560 for DQA1, 606 for DPA1, and roughly 450 for DPB1. Roughly 310 gigabases of sequencing data and approximately 85 million unique TCR sequences were included in an early release covering about 700 HLA-typed donors. About five DR-DQ haplotypes were treated as single units for association and clustering because of strong linkage in the cohort. Donor age, sex, ethnicity and CMV serostatus were collected together with the repertoire data. The T cell repertoires of under 750 subjects were profiled by immunosequencing and related to cytomegalovirus serostatus. The paper's findings and limits, for the study overall: Because the 87-base-pair reads could not distinguish some IMGT-functional V segments, including TRBV6-2 and TRBV6-3, those segments were excluded. Most TCR sequences were observed very rarely across donors, whereas some public TCRs were present in many individuals. The study listed 164 TCR beta chains as associated with cytomegalovirus. Most CMV-associated TCR beta chains appeared to be HLA-restricted in a later analysis, and the HLA associations seemed to be driven largely by CMV exposure. Immune exposure information for the cohort was limited to CMV serostatus. Assigning TCR associations to individual alleles was difficult when HLA alleles, especially DR and DQ, strongly co-occurred. A later analysis reported that several top co-occurrence clusters appeared linked to parvovirus B19, influenza, CMV and Epstein-Barr virus. In an earlier analysis of some 550 of the donors, most TCR beta V segments were observed in productive rearrangements about 87% or about 30% of the time, broadly matching IMGT annotations. In vitro tests confirmed that three of the cytomegalovirus-associated TCR beta chains recognize cytomegalovirus antigens. In a later analysis, TCR association rates were found to vary across HLA loci, with the most associated TCRs seen for DRB1 alleles and the fewest for HLA-C alleles. Because counts were too low, 15 or so rarely observed V segments, including chromosome 9 orphons, were excluded from the earlier analysis of about 500 of the donors. V-gene and J-gene trimming of TCR beta chains was associated with a missense DCLRE1C variant in a later genetic analysis, and the association was replicated in an independent cohort. A later genetic analysis reported fewer N-insertions in productive TCRs among donors in an Asian-associated ancestry cluster than the 666-donor mean. HLA typing was unavailable for some donors at each locus, so association tests used only the typed subset. Linkage disequilibrium might explain the correlated functional status among segregating V segments, but an unknown experimental factor could not be excluded. Sequencing depth was assumed to be roughly uniform across donors in the presence/absence analyses, though that assumption may not hold. According to the authors, the approach could potentially be generalized to other disease states and immunological phenotypes. Only TCR beta chains were sequenced in this cohort, and the absence of alpha or paired-chain data limited detectable features. A further reported finding was that TCR beta sequences accurately predicted the HLA-A and HLA-B alleles for most subjects in the first cohort. In a later analysis, 15,000 to 20,000 TCR beta sequences were associated with specific HLA alleles at a false discovery rate of 0.05. A group of highly shared sequence variants was considered likely to be a technical artifact of the sequencing pipeline. In a later analysis, HLA-associated TCR beta chains were found to be more clonally expanded and to have lower generation probabilities than equally common non-associated chains. The classifier was reported to diagnose cytomegalovirus status with high specificity and sensitivity in both the original cohort and the validation cohort.

The cohort was made up of 650 to 700 healthy bone marrow donors. Cohort members were all nominally healthy when sampled, although unrecorded immune exposures were likely present. The donor was CMV seronegative and belonged to the group of 352 seronegative cohort members. Every donor gave a peripheral blood sample, and the peripheral blood mononuclear cells from that sample were used for TCR beta sequencing. Genomic DNA extraction from the blood cell samples was performed with the Qiagen DNeasy Blood Extraction Kit. The library was obtained by the immunoSEQ multiplex PCR assay. For the multiplex PCR, a mixture combining 60 forward primers for TCR Vbeta segments and 13 reverse primers for TCR Jbeta segments was used. The CDR3 region of rearranged TCR beta genes was amplified from genomic DNA by a multiplex PCR assay. The amplified TCR beta libraries were sequenced on the Illumina HiSeq System as 87-base-pair reads. The published analysis was carried out like this. A later analysis counted approximately 74 million unique TCR beta chains across the 550 to 750 repertoires, and around 9.9 million of these chains were shared by at least two donors. To remove PCR and sequencing errors, raw reads were error-corrected and collapsed into unique sequences using a nearest-neighbor algorithm that merged closely related sequences. V, D and J gene segments were assigned by aligning CDR3 sequences to IMGT reference sequences. For a sequence to be retained, a match of at least six nucleotides to both a V gene segment and a J gene segment was required. Rearrangements were called productive when the CDR3 lacked stop codons and stayed in frame with V and J; all others were non-productive. Following IMGT convention, CDR3 was defined as the stretch from the second conserved V-encoded cysteine up to the conserved J-encoded phenylalanine. Sequences without an unambiguous match to a single V gene segment were excluded from the earlier analysis of a few hundred of the donors. An earlier analysis of over 450 of the donors classified V segments as functional when productive rearrangements were above 56.7% and as segregating when the standard deviation between donors was above 5%. A statistical classification framework was built to diagnose cytomegalovirus status from the catalog of TCR beta chain sequences. V and J gene assignment, in a later analysis, came from comparing TCR nucleotide sequences with IMGT/GENE-DB human TR gene sequences. A later analysis assigned CDR3 sequences and most-parsimonious VDJ recombination scenarios with the TCRdist pipeline. In a later analysis, every TCR beta chain was defined by the combination of its CDR3 amino acid sequence and its V-gene family, and reads without a unique V-gene family were dropped. In a later analysis, 450 to 600 highly shared, low-generation-probability nucleotide sequences were removed to address suspected cross-contamination and a sequencing artifact. In a later analysis, a clonal expansion index for each public chain was calculated from normalized within-repertoire ranks of inferred template counts. In a later analysis, generation probabilities were computed using a VDJ recombination model fitted to out-of-frame rearrangements, and the results were checked against IGoR. In a later analysis, hypergeometric tests were used to score TCR-TCR, TCR-HLA and TCR-CMV co-occurrence, with a repertoire-size bias correction applied to TCR pairs. False discovery rates were estimated in a later analysis by permuting HLA or CMV assignments 20 times. In a later analysis, co-occurring TCRs were grouped using DBSCAN, with TCRdist sequence similarity added in when clustering inside HLA-allele-positive subsets. For co-occurrence clustering, repertoires with fewer than 30,000 or more than 120,000 public chains were excluded, along with four or five repertoires with anomalous nucleotide sharing. As stored in TCRdb, this immuneACCESS dataset retains in-frame rearrangements with V and J assigned. A fraction of the clones does not appear; measured against another copy, unresolved V genes explain less than half of the discrepancy, and the remainder lacks a known reason. V and J calls and clone size are those listed in that table; D and trimming were worked out from the DNA. For this sample, the table gives 100,000 to 150,000 clones. The top ten hold about 2.3% of the sample.

The CDR3 runs 12 residues from the cysteine to the phenylalanine. Only the CDR3 part of the read is kept: 36 bases, read in frame from the first base. CDR1 and CDR2 (MDHEN, SYDVKM) derive from the germline V gene. V lost 3 bases and J lost 2 bases; the stretch between them is 5 bases long. Recombination connected TRBV28 to TRBJ2-7; matching of 5 bases hints at TRBD2 as the D gene. This sequence was found in a man aged 35-49 years in good health and CMV-seronegative. The sample consisted of PBMCs. The DNA is as follows: TGTGCCAGCAGTTTCGGGGCCTACGAGCAGTACTTC. Protein translation: CASSFGAYEQYF.